A single T cell receptor (beta chain) is shown here with its context. Its antigen is unknown. This sample is part of a study of cytomegalovirus exposure and HLA in healthy donors. With 60 Vbeta and 13 Jbeta primers, the PCR was carried out. Here immunoSEQ multiplex PCR was the method, and the copy in TCRdb shows in-frame clones only, minus some. The table records approximately 120,000 clones, 75% of them present only once. Donors had nominal health at sampling but likely had unrecorded immune exposures. General observations from the study: A list of about 180 TCR beta chains associated with cytomegalovirus was given. The study carried out a later analysis of TCR beta sequences. It associated 16,951 of them with specific HLA alleles at a false discovery rate of 0.05.

This CDR3 contains 18 residues. Losses at the gene ends were 0 bases for V and 9 bases for J; bases not matched to a gene: 18. Source material: PBMCs. The source is a man aged 25-45 years in good health and CMV-seronegative. V usage is TRBV5-3 and J usage is TRBJ1-5; 7 bases are shared with TRBD1. TRBV5-3 qualifies as an ORF whose function is uncertain. CDR3 loop: CARSLVEPKDRPGWPQHF. CDR3 sequence (DNA): TGTGCCAGAAGCTTGGTCGAACCTAAGGACAGGCCCGGGTGGCCCCAGCATTTT.